These 20 T cell receptor beta chains originate from one sample sequenced in a study of shared clonotypes between healthy human individuals. This table comes from immunoSEQ multiplex PCR, and its TCRdb copy is limited to in-frame clones, with some not included. The data contain roughly 680,000 clones, roughly 72% of them singletons. The specimen sequenced was memory CD4+ T cells sorted from blood. Subset of the sample: CD45RA-negative fraction. Receptors originate from a woman aged 25 to 45 in good health.

This clone has only a few counts. This sequence joins TRBV14 and TRBJ2-1; 8 bases match TRBD1. Germline loops: CDR1 SGHDN, CDR2 FVKESK. The CDR3 runs to 15 residues. The V and J ends lost 3 bases and 9 bases, in that order; junction bases with no gene match: 10. Here the CDR3 reads CASSQGQDSRPEQFF. Here the CDR3 DNA reads TGTGCCAGCAGCCAGGGACAGGACTCCCGGCCTGAGCAGTTCTTC.

About this clone itself: Other DNA sequences from this sample encode an identical CDR3 as well. The V call is TRBV9, the J call TRBJ2-1; 9 positions match TRBD1. J was trimmed by 6 bases and V by 2 bases; bases with no gene match: 6. CDR1 SGDLS and CDR2 YYNGEE come from the germline V gene. The CDR3 loop spans 15 amino acids. The CDR3 bases are TGTGCCAGCAGCGTGGGGACAGGGACAGGCAATGAGCAGTTCTTC. Its translation is CASSVGTGTGNEQFF.

This clone has a handful of counts. The chain links TRBV27 to TRBJ2-2, with a possible D match to TRBD2 (5 bases). V was cut by 8 bases and J by 4 bases, with 14 bases left in between. Germline CDR1 reads MNHEY; CDR2 reads SMNVEV (reference sequence). The CDR3 is 14 amino acids. CDR3 sequence reads: CASQASQSTGELFF. The CDR3 DNA reads as TGTGCCAGCCAGGCTAGCCAAAGCACCGGGGAGCTGTTTTTT.

This clone came up a few times. CDR3 DNA sequence: TGTGCCAGCAGTTTCTTGGGGTACCTAAGCGAGCAGTACTTC. This translates into CASSFLGYLSEQYF. The J gene is TRBJ2-7, the V gene TRBV27; D uncertain. Germline CDR1 reads MNHEY; CDR2 reads SMNVEV (reference sequence). V was cut by 3 bases and J by 6 bases, with 15 bases left in between. The CDR3 length is 14 residues.

Only a few counts were recorded for this clone. In nucleotides, the CDR3 is TGTGCCAGCACCTCCGGTTCTAACTATGGCTACACCTTC. This codes for CASTSGSNYGYTF. V and J are TRBV28 and TRBJ1-2; D not certain. Germline CDR1 MDHEN, CDR2 SYDVKM. The CDR3 sequence is 13 residues long. Trimming shortened V by 7 bases and J by 0 bases, and 9 bases separated the two germline ends.

V usage is TRBV7-9 and J usage is TRBJ1-4; D gene ambiguous. The CDR3 has 15 amino acids. Germline CDR1 is SEHNR and CDR2 is FQNEAQ (reference sequence). V lost 1 base and J lost 2, with 8 bases in between. For the CDR3, the DNA is TGTGCCAGCAGCTTAGGGAGGGTGACTAATGAAAAACTGTTTTTT. Translation: CASSLGRVTNEKLFF. Together with reference TRBV7-9 and TRBJ1-4, the CDR3 gives the full variable domain: DTGVSQNPRHKITKRGQNVTFRCDPISEHNRLYWYRQTLGQGPEFLTYFQNEAQLEKSRLLSDRFSAERPKGSFSTLEIQRTEQGDSAMYLCASSLGRVTNEKLFFGSGTQLSVL.

The gene calls are TRBV5-1 and TRBJ1-5; no clear D. V was shortened by 0 bases and J by 6 bases, with 16 bases between the two germline ends. Germline assignment: CDR1 SGHRS and CDR2 YFSETQ. This CDR3 region has 16 residues. CDR3 loop: CASSLGPKEGFQPQHF. The CDR3 DNA reads as TGCGCCAGCAGCTTGGGCCCCAAGGAAGGATTTCAGCCCCAGCATTTT.

The CDR3 is CASSLVGWRRQYNEQFF. Written as DNA, the CDR3 is TGTGCCAGCAGCTTAGTTGGTTGGCGGCGGCAGTACAATGAGCAGTTCTTC. The chain links TRBV7-9 to TRBJ2-1; D call uncertain. Germline CDR1 SEHNR, CDR2 FQNEAQ (reference sequence). V was trimmed by 1 base and J by 4 bases, leaving 17 bases between them. CDR3 length: 17 amino acids.

The chain combines TRBV18 with TRBJ2-5; 8 bases are shared with TRBD2. This CDR3 is built from 12 residues. V lost 4 bases to trimming and J lost 10 bases; unmatched junction nucleotides: 5. CDR1 and CDR2 from the germline V gene are KGHSH and LQKENI. In DNA form, the CDR3 reads TGTGCCAGCTCACTTCGAAGCGGGGGCCAGTACTTC. It is translated as CASSLRSGGQYF. The full variable domain, completed using reference TRBV18 and TRBJ2-5, is NAGVMQNPRHLVRRRGQEARLRCSPMKGHSHVYWYRQLPEEGLKFMVYLQKENIIDESGMPKERFSAEFPKEGPSILRIQQVVRGDSAAYFCASSLRSGGQYFGPGTRLLVL.

The chain combines TRBV11-2 with TRBJ2-7; TRBD2 matches at 14 bases. CDR1 is SGHAT and CDR2 is FQNNGV in the germline V gene. The V and J ends lost 4 bases and 7 bases, in that order; junction bases with no gene match: 6. The CDR3 length is 15 residues. CDR3 in DNA: TGTGCCAGCAGCTCTACGGGACTAGCGGGAGCTGAGCAGTACTTC. This codes for CASSSTGLAGAEQYF. Full variable domain (remainder filled in from reference TRBV11-2 and TRBJ2-7): EAGVAQSPRYKIIEKRQSVAFWCNPISGHATLYWYQQILGQGPKLLIQFQNNGVVDDSQLPKDRFSAERLKGVDSTLKIQPAKLEDSAVYLCASSSTGLAGAEQYFGPGTRLTVT.

The V call is TRBV19, the J call TRBJ2-2; a possible D gene is TRBD1 (6 bases). CDR3 length equals 15 residues. Trimming removed 6 bases from V and 0 bases from J, with 11 bases in between. Germline lookup yields CDR1 LNHDA and CDR2 SQIVND (reference sequence). The CDR3 loop reads CASRRRDTNTGELFF. The CDR3 bases are TGTGCCAGTAGACGACGGGACACGAACACCGGGGAGCTGTTTTTT.

The chain uses TRBV5-1 and TRBJ1-5, with a tentative D call TRBD1 (6 bases). The CDR3 is 15 residues long. The V gene lost 4 bases and the J gene lost 0 bases, with 11 bases spanning the gap. Germline CDR1 and CDR2: SGHRS and YFSETQ. The CDR3 sequence: CASSPDSYSNQPQHF. The CDR3 DNA reads TGCGCCAGCAGCCCGGACAGTTATAGCAATCAGCCCCAGCATTTT.

The V call is TRBV6-5, the J call TRBJ2-3, with D unresolved. V was clipped by 5 bases and J by 1 base, with 7 bases between them. CDR1 is MNHEY, CDR2 SVGAGI, per germline. This CDR3 contains 13 residues. CDR3 nucleotides: TGTGCCAGCAGTGAAGAGGGCACAGATACGCAGTATTTT. It is translated as CASSEEGTDTQYF.

This clone was picked up many times. V usage is TRBV5-1 and J usage is TRBJ2-3; 7 bases are shared with TRBD1. The CDR3 spans 14 residues. CDR1 is SGHRS, CDR2 YFSETQ, per germline. Trimming at V came to 3 bases and at J to 2 bases, leaving 3 bases not matched to a gene. The CDR3 here is CASSSGQFTDTQYF. DNA of the CDR3: TGCGCCAGCAGCTCGGGACAGTTCACAGATACGCAGTATTTT. The full variable domain, rest sourced from reference TRBV5-1 and TRBJ2-3, is KAGVTQTPRYLIKTRGQQVTLSCSPISGHRSVSWYQQTPGQGLQFLFEYFSETQRNKGNFPGRFSGRQFSNSRSEMNVSTLELGDSALYLCASSSGQFTDTQYFGPGTRLTVL.

This chain joins TRBV10-3 and TRBJ2-7, with TRBD1 matching 9 bases. After removal of 7 bases from V and 3 bases from J, the junction contained 4 bases not matched to a gene. The CDR3 length is 13 residues. Germline V CDR1 and CDR2: ENHRY, SYGVKD. CDR3 protein: CAIMGQGSYEQYF. CDR3 DNA: TGTGCCATCATGGGACAGGGCAGCTACGAGCAGTACTTC.

In its sample, this clone was seen once. This chain links TRBV5-1 with TRBJ2-6; a possible D gene is TRBD2 (5 bases). The V and J ends lost 8 bases and 0 bases respectively, with 9 bases between them. The CDR3 totals 14 residues. In germline, CDR1 is SGHRS, CDR2 YFSETQ. The CDR3 bases are TGCGCCAGTCGGACTTACTCTGGGGCCAACGTCCTGACTTTC. This translates into CASRTYSGANVLTF.

With respect to this clone: Additional DNA sequences in this sample encode the identical CDR3. The chain couples TRBV30 to TRBJ1-1; D is unclear. From germline, CDR1 is GTSNPN and CDR2 SVGIG (reference sequence). Trimming pared 0 bases from V and 3 bases from J, leaving 8 bases between. This CDR3 contains 13 residues. CDR3: CAWSVLEDTEAFF. CDR3 DNA sequence: TGTGCCTGGAGTGTACTGGAGGACACTGAAGCTTTCTTT.

The V gene is TRBV5-1, the J gene TRBJ1-4; no firm D call. The CDR3 runs 15 residues. From germline, CDR1 is SGHRS and CDR2 YFSETQ. The ends were cut back, 4 bases at V and 6 bases at J, with 16 bases in the middle. For the CDR3, the DNA is TGCGCCAGCAGCAAAACGTCCGGGAGTGATGAAAAACTGTTTTTT. It encodes CASSKTSGSDEKLFF.

This clone was recorded a few times. Other nucleotide sequences in the sample specify the same CDR3. CDR3 loop: CASSLARDTQYF. The CDR3 nucleotides are TGTGCCAGCAGCTTAGCGCGGGATACGCAGTATTTT. The chain employs TRBV7-2 and TRBJ2-3; no reliable D call. The V end was cut by 0 bases, the J end by 6 bases, with 4 bases between. This CDR3 comprises 12 residues. CDR1 is SGHTA and CDR2 is FQGNSA in the germline V gene.

V usage is TRBV2 and J usage is TRBJ2-5, with 9 bases lining up with TRBD2. Germline assignment: CDR1 SNHLY and CDR2 FYNNEI. Trimming at V came to 6 bases and at J to 5 bases, leaving 7 bases not matched to a gene. The CDR3 sequence is 14 residues long. The CDR3 DNA sequence: TGTGCCAGCAGGAGAGCGGGAGGCCGGGAGACCCAGTACTTC. Residues: CASRRAGGRETQYF.